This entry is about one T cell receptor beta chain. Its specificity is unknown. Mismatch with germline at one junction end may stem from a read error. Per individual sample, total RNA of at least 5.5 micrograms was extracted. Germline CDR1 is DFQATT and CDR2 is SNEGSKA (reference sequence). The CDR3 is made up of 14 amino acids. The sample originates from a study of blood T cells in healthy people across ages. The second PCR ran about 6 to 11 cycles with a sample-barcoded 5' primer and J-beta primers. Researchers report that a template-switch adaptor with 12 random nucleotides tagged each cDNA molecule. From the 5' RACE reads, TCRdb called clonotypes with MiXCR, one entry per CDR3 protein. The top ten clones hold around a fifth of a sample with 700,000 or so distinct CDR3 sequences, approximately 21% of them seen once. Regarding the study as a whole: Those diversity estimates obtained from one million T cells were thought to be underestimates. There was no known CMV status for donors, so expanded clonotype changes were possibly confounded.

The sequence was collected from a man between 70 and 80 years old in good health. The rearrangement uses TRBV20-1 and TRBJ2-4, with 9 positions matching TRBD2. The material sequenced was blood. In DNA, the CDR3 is TGCGGTGCGAACCGCGGGACTAGCTCTGGCATTCAGTACTTC. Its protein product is CGANRGTSSGIQYF.